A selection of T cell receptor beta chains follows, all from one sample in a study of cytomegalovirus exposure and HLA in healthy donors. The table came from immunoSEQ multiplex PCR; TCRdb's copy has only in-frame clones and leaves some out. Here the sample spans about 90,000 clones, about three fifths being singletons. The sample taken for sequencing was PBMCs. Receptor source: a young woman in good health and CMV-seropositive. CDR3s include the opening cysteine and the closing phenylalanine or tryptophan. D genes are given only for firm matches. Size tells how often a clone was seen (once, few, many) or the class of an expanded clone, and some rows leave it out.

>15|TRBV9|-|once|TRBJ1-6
CASSPTVGANSPLHF
TGTGCCAGCAGCCCCACGGTAGGGGCGAATTCACCCCTCCACTTT
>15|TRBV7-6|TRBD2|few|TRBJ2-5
CASSLGRGFGETQYF
TGTGCCAGCAGCTTAGGGCGGGGGTTCGGAGAGACCCAGTACTTC
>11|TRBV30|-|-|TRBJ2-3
CAWAPGSTQYF
TGTGCCTGGGCCCCGGGGAGTACGCAGTATTTT
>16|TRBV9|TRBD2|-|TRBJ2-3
CASSGNGGASTDTQYF
TGTGCCAGCAGCGGGAACGGGGGGGCAAGCACAGATACGCAGTATTTT
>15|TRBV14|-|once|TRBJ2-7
CASSQVGVGGYEQYF
TGTGCCAGCAGCCAAGTTGGAGTCGGAGGCTACGAGCAGTACTTC
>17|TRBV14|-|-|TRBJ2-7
CASSQHPRSGSSYEQYF
TGTGCCAGCAGCCAACATCCTCGGTCGGGGAGCTCCTACGAGCAGTACTTC
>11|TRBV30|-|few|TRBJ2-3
CAWSVMDTQYF
TGTGCCTGGAGTGTCATGGATACGCAGTATTTT
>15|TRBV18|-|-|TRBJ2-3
CASSTLRGGTDTQYF
TGTGCCAGCTCCACTCTGCGGGGTGGTACAGATACGCAGTATTTT
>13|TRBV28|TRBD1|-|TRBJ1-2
CASSSGQYYGYTF
TGTGCCAGCAGTTCGGGACAGTACTATGGCTACACCTTC
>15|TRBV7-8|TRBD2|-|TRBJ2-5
CASSPLAGEQETQYF
TGTGCCAGCAGCCCACTAGCGGGGGAGCAAGAGACCCAGTACTTC
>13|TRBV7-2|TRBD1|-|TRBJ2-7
CASSSWTGYEQYF
TGTGCCAGCAGCTCGTGGACAGGGTACGAGCAGTACTTC
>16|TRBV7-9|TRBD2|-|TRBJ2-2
CASSRGLAGGLGELFF
TGTGCCAGCAGCCGTGGACTAGCGGGGGGACTCGGGGAGCTGTTTTTT
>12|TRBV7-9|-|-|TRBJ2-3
CSSSREADTQYF
TGTTCCAGCAGTAGGGAGGCAGATACGCAGTATTTT
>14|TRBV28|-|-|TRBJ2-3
CASRSHSRADTQYF
TGTGCCAGCAGGTCGCACTCCCGGGCAGATACGCAGTATTTT
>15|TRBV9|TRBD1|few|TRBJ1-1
CASSPHGQGNTEAFF
TGTGCCAGCAGCCCTCACGGACAGGGTAACACTGAAGCTTTCTTT
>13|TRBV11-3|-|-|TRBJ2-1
CASSISPYNEQFF
TGTGCCAGCAGCATTAGTCCCTACAATGAGCAGTTCTTC
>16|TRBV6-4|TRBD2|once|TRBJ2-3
CASSLSGGTEGDTQYF
TGTGCCAGCAGTCTTAGCGGGGGGACCGAGGGAGATACGCAGTATTTT
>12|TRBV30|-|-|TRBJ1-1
CAYLQMNTEAFF
TGTGCCTATTTACAGATGAACACTGAAGCTTTCTTT
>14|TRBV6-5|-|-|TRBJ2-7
CASTPDSKGYEQYF
TGTGCCAGCACCCCCGACAGTAAGGGCTACGAGCAGTACTTC
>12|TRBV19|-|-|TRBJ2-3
CASNRGTDTQYF
TGTGCCAGTAACAGGGGCACAGATACGCAGTATTTT
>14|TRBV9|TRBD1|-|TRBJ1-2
CASSVGGTVGGYTF
TGTGCCAGCAGCGTAGGAGGGACAGTGGGTGGCTACACCTTC
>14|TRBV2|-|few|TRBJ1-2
CASSESQINYGYTF
TGTGCCAGCAGTGAATCCCAGATTAACTATGGCTACACCTTC
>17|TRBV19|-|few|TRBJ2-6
CASSTRTWGTGANVLTF
TGTGCCAGTAGTACCCGGACTTGGGGAACCGGGGCCAACGTCCTGACTTTC
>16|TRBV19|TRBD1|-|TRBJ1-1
CASIPGTGDRNTEAFF
TGTGCCAGTATTCCCGGGACAGGGGACAGGAACACTGAAGCTTTCTTT
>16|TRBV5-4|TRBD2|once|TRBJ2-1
CASSLGLAGLYNEQFF
TGTGCCAGCAGCCTGGGACTAGCGGGACTCTACAATGAGCAGTTCTTC
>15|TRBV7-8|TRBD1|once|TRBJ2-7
CASSLGGQELYEQYF
TGTGCCAGCAGCTTAGGAGGACAGGAGTTGTACGAGCAGTACTTC
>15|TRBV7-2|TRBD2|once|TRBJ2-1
CASSLDRGGHNEQFF
TGTGCCAGCAGCTTAGATCGGGGGGGCCACAATGAGCAGTTCTTC
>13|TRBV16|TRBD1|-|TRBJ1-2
CASSRTGNYGYTF
TGTGCCAGCAGCCGGACAGGCAACTATGGCTACACCTTC
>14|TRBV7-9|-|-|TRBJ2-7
CASSLAAGSNEQYF
TGTGCCAGCAGCTTAGCCGCCGGGTCTAACGAGCAGTACTTC
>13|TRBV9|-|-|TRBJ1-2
CASSVSGAGGYPF
TGTGCCAGCAGCGTATCAGGGGCAGGTGGCTACCCCTTC
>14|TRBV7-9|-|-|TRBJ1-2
CASSLPKQDYGYPF
TGTGCCAGCAGCTTACCCAAACAGGATTATGGCTACCCCTTC
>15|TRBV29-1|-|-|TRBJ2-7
CSVREAEHLDYEQYF
TGCAGCGTAAGGGAGGCAGAACACCTCGACTACGAGCAGTACTTC
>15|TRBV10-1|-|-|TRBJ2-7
CASSPGQYSSYEQYF
TGCGCCAGCAGCCCAGGACAGTACAGCTCCTACGAGCAGTACTTC
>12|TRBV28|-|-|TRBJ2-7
CASSQQGLQQYF
TGTGCCAGCAGTCAACAGGGTCTGCAGCAGTACTTC
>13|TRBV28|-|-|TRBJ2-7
CASRTGMSYEQYF
TGTGCCAGCAGAACAGGGATGTCCTACGAGCAGTACTTC
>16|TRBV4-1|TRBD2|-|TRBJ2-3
CASSQDASGGIYTQYF
TGCGCCAGCAGCCAAGACGCTAGCGGGGGTATTTATACGCAGTATTTT
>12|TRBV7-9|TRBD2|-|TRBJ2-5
CASSLARRGGDF
TGTGCCAGCAGCTTAGCGCGGCGGGGAGGGGACTTC
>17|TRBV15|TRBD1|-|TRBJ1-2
CATSRVLDREIDYGYTF
TGTGCCACCAGCAGAGTCCTCGACAGGGAGATTGACTATGGCTACACCTTC
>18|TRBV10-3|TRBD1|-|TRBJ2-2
CAISVRQGIFLSTGELFF
TGTGCCATCAGTGTAAGACAGGGAATTTTTTTAAGCACCGGGGAGCTGTTTTTT
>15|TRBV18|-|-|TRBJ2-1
CASSRDWSSYNEQFF
TGTGCCAGCTCACGGGACTGGAGCTCCTACAATGAGCAGTTCTTC
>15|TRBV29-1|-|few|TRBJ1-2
CSVEGRGGDPYGYTF
TGCAGCGTTGAAGGGCGGGGAGGGGACCCCTATGGCTACACCTTC
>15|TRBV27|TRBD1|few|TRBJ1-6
CASSYRTGVLSPLHF
TGTGCCAGCAGCTACCGGACAGGGGTTTTGTCACCCCTCCACTTT
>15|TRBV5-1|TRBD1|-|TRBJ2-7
CASSQEDRFSYEQYF
TGCGCCAGCAGCCAGGAGGACAGGTTCTCCTACGAGCAGTACTTC
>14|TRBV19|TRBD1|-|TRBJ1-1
CASTQTGLRTEAFF
TGTGCCAGTACCCAGACAGGGTTGCGGACTGAAGCTTTCTTT
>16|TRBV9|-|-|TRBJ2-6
CASSQQGSSGANVLTF
TGTGCCAGCAGCCAGCAGGGTAGCTCTGGGGCCAACGTCCTGACTTTC
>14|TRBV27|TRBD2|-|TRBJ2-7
CASRRAGETYEQYF
TGTGCCAGCAGGAGAGCGGGGGAGACCTACGAGCAGTACTTC
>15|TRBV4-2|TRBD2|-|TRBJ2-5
CASSQTSGETETQYF
TGTGCCAGCAGCCAGACTAGCGGGGAAACGGAGACCCAGTACTTC
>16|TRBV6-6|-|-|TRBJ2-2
CATKGSGKANTGELFF
TGTGCCACCAAAGGGAGTGGCAAAGCGAACACCGGGGAGCTGTTTTTT
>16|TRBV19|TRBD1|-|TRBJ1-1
CASSTPPYRGNTEAFF
TGTGCCAGTAGTACTCCCCCCTACAGGGGGAACACTGAAGCTTTCTTT
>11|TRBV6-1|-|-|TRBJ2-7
CASVRDYEQYF
TGTGCCAGCGTGAGGGATTACGAGCAGTACTTC
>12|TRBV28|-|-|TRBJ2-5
CASSQGWETQYF
TGTGCCAGCAGTCAGGGTTGGGAGACCCAGTACTTC